The 4 T cell receptor beta chains listed next were all sequenced from one sample in a study of cytomegalovirus exposure and HLA in healthy donors. Primers: 60 Vbeta forward and 13 Jbeta reverse. Method: immunoSEQ multiplex PCR; TCRdb's copy keeps in-frame clones and lacks some. The sample records 95,000 to 100,000 clones, about 81% being singletons. Sequenced input: PBMCs. Receptors were obtained from a man aged 45-65 years in good health and CMV-seronegative.

The chain uses TRBV5-1 and TRBJ2-5; TRBD1 might be the D (5 bases). The end of the DNA fits TRBJ2-7 better, so the J call may be wrong. Germline values: CDR1 SGHRS, CDR2 YFSETQ. The CDR3 is 11 residues long. CDR3 DNA: TGCGCCAGCAGCGGTGACAGCGAGCAGTACTTC. It translates to CASSGDSEQYF.

This chain connects TRBV11-2 to TRBJ2-5, with a tentative D call TRBD2 (7 bases). Germline CDR1 is SGHAT and CDR2 is FQNNGV. This CDR3 contains 19 residues. The V and J ends lost 9 bases and 1 base respectively, with 30 bases between them. The CDR3 spells CASNGGGRGGREVQETQYF. CDR3 nucleotides: TGTGCCAGTAATGGGGGGGGGCGCGGAGGTAGGGAGGTCCAAGAGACCCAGTACTTC.

This chain uses TRBV7-9 with TRBJ1-1, with 8 bases matching TRBD1. Germline CDR1 SEHNR, CDR2 FQNEAQ (reference sequence). J gave up 0 bases and V 6 bases, and 6 bases lay outside the gene matches. CDR3 size: 15 residues. This CDR3 reads CASRPDRAMNTEAFF. The CDR3 nucleotides read TGTGCCAGCAGGCCGGACAGGGCAATGAACACTGAAGCTTTCTTT. Drawing the rest from reference TRBV7-9 and TRBJ1-1, the complete variable domain is DTGVSQNPRHKITKRGQNVTFRCDPISEHNRLYWYRQTLGQGPEFLTYFQNEAQLEKSRLLSDRFSAERPKGSFSTLEIQRTEQGDSAMYLCASRPDRAMNTEAFFGQGTRLTVV.

The chain couples TRBV28 to TRBJ1-5; D uncertain. The V end was cut by 5 bases, the J end by 5 bases, with 7 bases between. The CDR3 consists of 12 residues. In germline, CDR1 is MDHEN, CDR2 SYDVKM. Here the CDR3 reads CASSLSHQPQHF. In DNA, the CDR3 is TGTGCCAGCAGTCTGAGCCATCAGCCCCAGCATTTT.